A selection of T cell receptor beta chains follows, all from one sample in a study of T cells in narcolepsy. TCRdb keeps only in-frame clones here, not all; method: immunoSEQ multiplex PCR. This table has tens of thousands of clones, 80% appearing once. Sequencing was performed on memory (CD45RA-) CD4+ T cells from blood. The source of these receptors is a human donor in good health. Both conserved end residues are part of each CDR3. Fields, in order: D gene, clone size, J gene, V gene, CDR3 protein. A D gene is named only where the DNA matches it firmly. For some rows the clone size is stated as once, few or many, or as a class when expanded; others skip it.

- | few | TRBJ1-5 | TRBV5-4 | CASSLDPDQPQHF
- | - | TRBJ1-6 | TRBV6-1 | CASSEVGGMSPLHF
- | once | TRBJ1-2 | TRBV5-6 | CASSLGAGYTF
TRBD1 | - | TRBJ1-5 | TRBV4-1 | CASSQDAAGGFTISNQPQHF
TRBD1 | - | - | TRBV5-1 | CASSIWDSSYEQYF
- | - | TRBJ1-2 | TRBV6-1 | CASSENLVGYTF
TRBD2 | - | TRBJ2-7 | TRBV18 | CASSRTSGSSYEQYF
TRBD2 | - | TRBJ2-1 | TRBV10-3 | CATRTGGALYNEQFF
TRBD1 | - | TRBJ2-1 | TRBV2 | CASSQRTGGGNEQFF
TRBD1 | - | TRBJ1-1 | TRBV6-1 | CASSGDRGWTEAFF
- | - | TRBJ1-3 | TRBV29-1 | CSVDPQGHGNTIYF
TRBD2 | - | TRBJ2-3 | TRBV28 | CASSSRGVTQYF
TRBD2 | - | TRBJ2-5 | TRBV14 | CASKREGETQYF
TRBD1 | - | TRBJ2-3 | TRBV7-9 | CASSLGQGVYF
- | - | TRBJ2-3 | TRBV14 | CASSQVPQTTDTQYF
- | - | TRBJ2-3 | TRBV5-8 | CASSLGGSHTDTQYF
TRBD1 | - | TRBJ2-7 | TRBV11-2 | CASSSSRQGIYEQYF